The present entry profiles one T cell receptor beta chain with its context. The data originate from a study of OX40 agonist ivuxolimab in advanced cancers. Some clones are missing from TCRdb's copy, which holds only in-frame ones; the method was immunoSEQ multiplex PCR. The sample has tens of thousands of clones, 65% to 90% seen once. There are 15 residues in the CDR3. V lost 4 bases to trimming and J lost 8 bases, with 18 bases between them. Germline CDR1 SGHRS, CDR2 YFSETQ. This TCR was recovered from an adult with an advanced solid tumor such as melanoma, head and neck, liver or kidney cancer. The input for sequencing was CD4+ or CD8+ T cells sorted from blood, taken in a trial of the OX40 agonist ivuxolimab. The chain carries TRBV5-1 and TRBJ1-4, with a possible D match to TRBD1 (6 bases). The CDR3 reads CASSLFQGKNEKLFF. The CDR3 coding sequence is TGCGCCAGCAGCCTTTTTCAGGGGAAGAACGAAAAACTGTTTTTT.